Each of the 24 T cell receptor beta chains below was sequenced from the same sample in a study of cytomegalovirus exposure and HLA in healthy donors. Both 60 Vbeta primers and 13 Jbeta primers went into the PCR. Generated by immunoSEQ multiplex PCR, the TCRdb table keeps only in-frame clones and is missing some. The profile shows 33,000 or so clones, around 69% of them singletons. The sample taken for sequencing was PBMCs. All receptors derive from a woman aged 30 to 39 in good health and CMV-seropositive.

This chain links TRBV30 with TRBJ2-7, with TRBD1 identical over 7 bases. The J segment lost 4 bases and the V segment lost 2 bases, leaving 8 bases of the junction unmatched. This CDR3 spans 14 amino acids. The V gene's germline CDR1 is GTSNPN and CDR2 SVGIG (reference sequence). Here the CDR3 reads CAWSRDSGDYEQYF. The CDR3 DNA sequence: TGTGCCTGGAGTAGGGACAGTGGGGATTACGAGCAGTACTTC.

J is TRBJ2-5 and V is TRBV10-2; D might be TRBD2 (6 bases). V lost 3 bases and J 2 bases, leaving 10 bases between the germline ends. Germline V gene sequence: CDR1 WSHSY, CDR2 SAAADI. The CDR3 length is 14 residues. The CDR3 protein is CASSDLAQQETQYF. CDR3 DNA sequence: TGCGCCAGCAGTGACCTAGCGCAGCAAGAGACCCAGTACTTC.

This chain connects TRBV7-8 to TRBJ2-7, with D possibly TRBD1 on 5 matching bases. In germline, CDR1 is SGHVS, CDR2 FQNEAQ. This CDR3 is built from 13 residues. V was clipped by 7 bases and J by 6 bases, with 16 bases between them. This CDR3 reads CASTRQSLPEQYF. The CDR3 bases are TGTGCCAGCACCCGACAGTCTCTCCCCGAGCAGTACTTC. The full variable domain, completed using reference TRBV7-8 and TRBJ2-7, is GAGVSQSPRYKVAKRGQDVALRCDPISGHVSLFWYQQALGQGPEFLTYFQNEAQLDKSGLPSDRFFAERPEGSVSTLKIQRTQQEDSAVYLCASTRQSLPEQYFGPGTRLTVT.

The rearrangement joins TRBV4-2 to TRBJ2-1; D unclear. The CDR3 has 14 amino acids. Trimming pared 0 bases from V and 5 bases from J, leaving 8 bases between. CDR1 and CDR2 (germline): LGHNA, YNFKEQ. For the CDR3, the DNA is TGTGCCAGCAGCCAAGATCTCCAGAACAATGAGCAGTTCTTC. It yields the protein CASSQDLQNNEQFF.

The chain has TRBV25-1 and TRBJ1-2; D is perhaps TRBD1 (5 bases). The CDR3 covers 13 residues. The ends were cut back, 3 bases at V and 6 bases at J, with 11 bases in the middle. Looked up from germline, CDR1 is MGHDK and CDR2 is SYGVNS. The CDR3 nucleotides are TGTGCCAGCAGTGACTGGACAAACAATGGCTACACCTTC. It yields the protein CASSDWTNNGYTF.

In this sample, this clone turned up a few times. This chain connects TRBV6-5 to TRBJ2-7; 7 bases map to TRBD1. This CDR3 is 13 amino acids long. Germline CDR1 reads MNHEY; CDR2 reads SVGAGI. The trim removed 6 bases at V and 1 base at J, leaving 3 bases unmatched. The CDR3 spells CASREQGSYEQYF. The CDR3 region has the DNA TGTGCCAGCAGGGAACAGGGGTCCTACGAGCAGTACTTC.

The chain joins TRBV21-1 to TRBJ2-2; no check of the table's D call, TRBD2, against the DNA was made. TRBV21-1 corresponds to a pseudogene. This CDR3 has 17 residues. CDR3 region: CASSIREASGNTGELFF. The CDR3 DNA reads as TGTGCCAGCAGCATTAGGGAGGCTAGCGGTAACACCGGGGAGCTGTTTTTT.

This rearrangement joins TRBV5-6 to TRBJ2-1; D unresolved. Germline V lookup: CDR1 SGHDT, CDR2 YYEEEE. This CDR3 region has 11 residues. Trimming cost V 0 bases and J 9 bases, with 4 bases left between them. The CDR3 DNA reads as TGTGCCAGCAGCTTGGAGAGTGAGCAGTTCTTC. This codes for CASSLESEQFF. The full variable domain, completed using reference TRBV5-6 and TRBJ2-1, is DAGVTQSPTHLIKTRGQQVTLRCSPKSGHDTVSWYQQALGQGPQFIFQYYEEEERQRGNFPDRFSGHQFPNYSSELNVNALLLGDSALYLCASSLESEQFFGPGTRLTVL.

The chain carries TRBV6-5 and TRBJ2-1; 7 positions agree with TRBD1. With 5 bases clipped from V and 1 base from J, the junction kept 5 bases outside the gene matches. This CDR3 is built from 15 residues. Germline CDR1 reads MNHEY; CDR2 reads SVGAGI. The CDR3 loop reads CASSLTGDSYNEQFF. The CDR3 region has the DNA TGTGCCAGCAGTCTTACAGGGGATTCCTACAATGAGCAGTTCTTC.

The V gene is TRBV13, the J gene TRBJ2-7; D is undetermined. Per the germline V gene, CDR1 is PRHDT and CDR2 is FYEKMQ (reference sequence). The CDR3 sequence is 15 residues long. The V and J ends lost 5 bases and 0 bases respectively, with 14 bases between them. CDR3 DNA sequence: TGTGCCAGCAGCATGCAGGTGTTCTCCTCCTACGAGCAGTACTTC. Protein product: CASSMQVFSSYEQYF.

CDR3 loop: CASSLEGHLMQYF. DNA for the CDR3: TGTGCCAGCAGCTTAGAGGGACACCTCATGCAGTACTTC. The rearrangement joins TRBV11-2 to TRBJ2-7; D may be TRBD1 (6 bases). Germline loops: CDR1 SGHAT, CDR2 FQNNGV. The ends were cut back, 0 bases at V and 9 bases at J, with 12 bases in the middle. The CDR3 is 13 amino acids.

The V call is TRBV5-1, the J call TRBJ2-3, with TRBD2 matching 7 bases. The CDR3 extends over 13 amino acids. CDR1 and CDR2 from the germline V gene are SGHRS and YFSETQ. Trimming cost V 5 bases and J 1 base; bases outside gene matches: 1. CDR3 residues: CASSAGGTDTQYF. The CDR3 region has the DNA TGCGCCAGCAGTGCGGGAGGCACAGATACGCAGTATTTT.

This clone occurred a few times. The rearrangement joins TRBV5-4 to TRBJ2-1, with 11 bases that match TRBD2. From germline, CDR1 is SGHNT and CDR2 YYREEE (reference sequence). V shed 0 bases, J shed 9 bases, and the junction held 8 bases outside the gene matches. This CDR3 spans 16 amino acids. In DNA form, the CDR3 reads TGTGCCAGCAGCTTGGAACTAGCGGGAGCCCTCATTGAGCAGTTCTTC. Translation gives CASSLELAGALIEQFF.

The chain employs TRBV7-6 and TRBJ2-5; 11 bases are a match to TRBD2. The CDR3 is made up of 16 amino acids. Trimming took 5 bases from V and 1 from J; bases not matched to a gene: 6. Germline assignment: CDR1 SGHVS and CDR2 FNYEAQ. In nucleotides, the CDR3 is TGTGCCAGCAGCGCCAGACTAGCGGGGACCCAAGAGACCCAGTACTTC. The encoded protein is CASSARLAGTQETQYF.

This clone has more than one count but fewer than ten. V is TRBV20-1 and J is TRBJ1-1; 10 bases agree with TRBD1. The V gene end was trimmed by 3 bases and the J gene end by 10 bases; junction bases not matched to a gene: 2. Germline CDR1 and CDR2: DFQATT and SNEGSKA (reference sequence). The CDR3 is made up of 11 amino acids. CDR3 protein: CSASRDRGAFF. Here the CDR3 DNA reads TGCAGTGCTAGCCGGGACAGGGGAGCTTTCTTT.

The sample holds a few counts of this clone. The CDR3 DNA is TGTGCCAGCAGCGTGGCTAGCGGGTATGCCACCGGGGAGCTGTTTTTT. As protein: CASSVASGYATGELFF. This chain uses TRBV9 with TRBJ2-2, with 8 bases identical to TRBD2. The length of the CDR3 is 16 residues. Germline CDR1 SGDLS, CDR2 YYNGEE. V lost 2 bases to trimming and J lost 4 bases; unmatched junction nucleotides: 7.

This rearrangement joins TRBV6-1 to TRBJ1-1; D remains unclear. The CDR3 runs 12 residues. Per germline, CDR1 MNHNS and CDR2 SASEGT. Trimming took off 5 bases at V and 8 bases at J, with 12 bases between the two ends. The DNA for the CDR3 is TGTGCCAGCAGTAGCACTTTACCCGAAGCTTTCTTT. Encoded protein: CASSSTLPEAFF.

The V gene is TRBV5-1, the J gene TRBJ1-4; a possible D gene is TRBD1 (6 bases). The CDR3 contains 17 residues. From germline, CDR1 is SGHRS and CDR2 YFSETQ. The V and J ends lost 0 bases and 0 bases respectively, with 12 bases between them. The DNA for the CDR3 is TGCGCCAGCAGCTTGGGACAGGTGATTACAACTAATGAAAAACTGTTTTTT. It encodes CASSLGQVITTNEKLFF.

The genes are TRBV19 and TRBJ2-7, with TRBD1 matching over 8 bases. CDR1 and CDR2 (germline): LNHDA, SQIVND (reference sequence). This CDR3 is 15 amino acids long. The V segment lost 5 bases and the J segment 3 bases; nucleotides outside the gene matches: 9. The CDR3 region is CASSPGQGGGYEQYF. CDR3 coding DNA: TGTGCCAGTAGTCCCGGACAGGGAGGAGGCTACGAGCAGTACTTC.

The chain joins TRBV7-2 to TRBJ1-2; 10 nucleotides line up with TRBD1. The CDR3 contains 12 residues. The J segment lost 8 bases and the V segment lost 8 bases, leaving 5 bases of the junction unmatched. Germline CDR1 is SGHTA and CDR2 is FQGNSA. This CDR3 reads CASGDRGLGYTF. Written as DNA, the CDR3 is TGTGCCAGCGGAGACAGGGGGCTAGGCTACACCTTC.

The chain recombines TRBV30 with TRBJ1-2, with D unclear. The CDR3 contains 12 residues. V was pared by 4 bases and J by 4 bases, with 10 bases between. Germline-derived CDR1 and CDR2 are GTSNPN and SVGIG (reference sequence). The CDR3 nucleotides read TGTGCCTGGATTCAAGGGAGCTATGGCTACACCTTC. This gives the protein CAWIQGSYGYTF. Together with reference TRBV30 and TRBJ1-2, the CDR3 gives the full variable domain: SQTIHQWPATLVQPVGSPLSLECTVEGTSNPNLYWYRQAAGRGLQLLFYSVGIGQISSEVPQNLSASRPQDRQFILSSKKLLLSDSGFYLCAWIQGSYGYTFGSGTRLTVV.

The chain has TRBV2 and TRBJ2-1; 7 bases are shared with TRBD2. Looked up from germline, CDR1 is SNHLY and CDR2 is FYNNEI. The CDR3 extends over 16 amino acids. Trimming took 2 bases from V and 4 from J; bases not matched to a gene: 8. CDR3 residues: CASSERGEELYNEQFF. The CDR3 DNA reads TGTGCCAGCAGTGAACGGGGGGAGGAACTGTACAATGAGCAGTTCTTC.

The chain carries TRBV6-6 and TRBJ1-1; 9 nucleotides agree with TRBD1. CDR1 and CDR2 from the germline V gene are MNHNY and SVGAGI (reference sequence). The CDR3 has 14 residues. The trim removed 6 bases at V and 5 bases at J, leaving 7 bases unmatched. The CDR3 loop reads CASSRGQGDTEAFF. Written as DNA, the CDR3 is TGTGCCAGCAGCAGGGGACAGGGTGATACTGAAGCTTTCTTT.

This sequence joins TRBV27 and TRBJ2-1; TRBD2 aligns across 9 bases. CDR1 is MNHEY, CDR2 SMNVEV, per germline (reference sequence). The J segment lost 8 bases and the V segment lost 3 bases, leaving 14 bases of the junction unmatched. The CDR3 extends over 17 amino acids. The CDR3 region is CASSLQGLASTPHEQFF. DNA of the CDR3: TGTGCCAGCAGTTTGCAGGGACTAGCTTCGACCCCCCATGAGCAGTTCTTC.